This is a list of T cell receptor beta chains from one sample in a study of blood T cell repertoires in COVID-19. Data came from immunoSEQ multiplex PCR; TCRdb stores just in-frame clones and leaves some out. The table has over 55,000 clones, about 82% seen once. The sequencing input was PBMCs or T cells enriched from blood (not recorded which). The receptors come from a woman in her forties with acute COVID-19. CDR3s include the opening cysteine and the closing phenylalanine or tryptophan. The order of the fields is CDR3 protein, J gene, CDR3 length, V gene, D gene. A D gene is named only where the DNA matches it firmly.

CDR3aa: CASSDRGLTNEKLFF; j_gene: TRBJ1-4; len: 15; v_gene: TRBV6-1; d_gene: TRBD1
CDR3aa: CASSVGTGGFGQPQHF; j_gene: TRBJ1-5; len: 16; v_gene: TRBV7-6; d_gene: TRBD1
CDR3aa: CASSAGGQGTDTQYF; j_gene: TRBJ2-3; len: 15; v_gene: TRBV9; d_gene: TRBD2
CDR3aa: CASSGTYNTGELFF; j_gene: TRBJ2-2; len: 14; v_gene: TRBV28; d_gene: NA
CDR3aa: CASLPGQYGYTF; j_gene: TRBJ1-2; len: 12; v_gene: TRBV28; d_gene: TRBD1
CDR3aa: CASSPRVRISGANVLTF; j_gene: TRBJ2-6; len: 17; v_gene: TRBV18; d_gene: NA
CDR3aa: CASSQYWDSTGSYGYTF; j_gene: TRBJ1-2; len: 17; v_gene: TRBV4-1; d_gene: TRBD1
CDR3aa: CATSDRSGGEKTQYF; j_gene: TRBJ2-5; len: 15; v_gene: TRBV24-1; d_gene: TRBD1
CDR3aa: CASSPASGGTGELFF; j_gene: TRBJ2-2; len: 15; v_gene: TRBV4-2; d_gene: NA
CDR3aa: CASSLPAYEQYF; j_gene: TRBJ2-7; len: 12; v_gene: TRBV28; d_gene: NA
CDR3aa: CASRGQGLGNTEAFF; j_gene: TRBJ1-1; len: 15; v_gene: TRBV3-1/TRBV3-2; d_gene: TRBD1
CDR3aa: CASSQESLSNTEAFF; j_gene: TRBJ1-1; len: 15; v_gene: TRBV4-2; d_gene: NA
CDR3aa: CASSLDELTNEKLFF; j_gene: TRBJ1-4; len: 15; v_gene: TRBV5-8; d_gene: NA
CDR3aa: CASRGGENTIYF; j_gene: TRBJ1-3; len: 12; v_gene: TRBV7-9; d_gene: NA
CDR3aa: CASSYSSGVWDPQHF; j_gene: TRBJ1-5; len: 15; v_gene: TRBV6-5; d_gene: NA
CDR3aa: CASSSQGHSGNTIYF; j_gene: TRBJ1-3; len: 15; v_gene: TRBV21-1; d_gene: NA
CDR3aa: CASSFTGTANTEAFF; j_gene: TRBJ1-1; len: 15; v_gene: TRBV7-2; d_gene: TRBD1
CDR3aa: CATSRDHVRGSGTQYF; j_gene: TRBJ2-5; len: 16; v_gene: TRBV15; d_gene: NA
CDR3aa: CASSDSPGANVLTF; j_gene: TRBJ2-6; len: 14; v_gene: TRBV14; d_gene: NA
CDR3aa: CASSDGTSGILYNEQFF; j_gene: TRBJ2-1; len: 17; v_gene: TRBV5-8; d_gene: TRBD2
CDR3aa: CASSYRSRGRQPQHF; j_gene: TRBJ1-5; len: 15; v_gene: TRBV6-2/TRBV6-3; d_gene: TRBD1
CDR3aa: CASGRVNTEAFF; j_gene: TRBJ1-1; len: 12; v_gene: TRBV25-1; d_gene: NA
CDR3aa: CASTQGGQSYGYTF; j_gene: TRBJ1-2; len: 14; v_gene: TRBV5-4; d_gene: NA
CDR3aa: CSVDKPIGTALYGYTF; j_gene: TRBJ1-2; len: 16; v_gene: TRBV29-1; d_gene: TRBD1
CDR3aa: CASSLGQGGNQPQHF; j_gene: TRBJ1-5; len: 15; v_gene: TRBV28; d_gene: TRBD1
CDR3aa: CASKEQGSGYNEQFF; j_gene: TRBJ2-1; len: 15; v_gene: TRBV6-5; d_gene: NA
CDR3aa: CASSRGQGYEQYF; j_gene: TRBJ2-7; len: 13; v_gene: TRBV11-2; d_gene: TRBD1
CDR3aa: CASSFKTGGGSSGANVLTF; j_gene: TRBJ2-6; len: 19; v_gene: TRBV7-9; d_gene: TRBD2
CDR3aa: CASRVVGGFVAFF; j_gene: TRBJ1-1; len: 13; v_gene: TRBV12-3/TRBV12-4; d_gene: NA
CDR3aa: CSAGVDMGNQPQHF; j_gene: TRBJ1-5; len: 14; v_gene: TRBV20-1; d_gene: NA
CDR3aa: CASSVGGQFSGNTIYF; j_gene: TRBJ1-3; len: 16; v_gene: TRBV9; d_gene: TRBD1
CDR3aa: CASSSTGLEVTQYF; j_gene: TRBJ2-3; len: 14; v_gene: TRBV5-1; d_gene: TRBD2
CDR3aa: CASSLRDRGKGPEAFF; j_gene: TRBJ1-1; len: 16; v_gene: TRBV5-1; d_gene: TRBD1
CDR3aa: CSVDSSGGNYGYTF; j_gene: TRBJ1-2; len: 14; v_gene: TRBV29-1; d_gene: NA
CDR3aa: CASSQGLTAEAYNYGYTF; j_gene: TRBJ1-2; len: 18; v_gene: TRBV3-1/TRBV3-2; d_gene: NA
CDR3aa: CASSLSGEQETQYF; j_gene: TRBJ2-5; len: 14; v_gene: TRBV5-4; d_gene: NA
CDR3aa: CASTSTSGASYEQYF; j_gene: TRBJ2-7; len: 15; v_gene: TRBV6-5; d_gene: TRBD2
CDR3aa: CASSTPGTSNTEAFF; j_gene: TRBJ1-1; len: 15; v_gene: TRBV4-2; d_gene: NA
CDR3aa: CASSIAGSGGKTYEQYF; j_gene: TRBJ2-7; len: 17; v_gene: TRBV5-1; d_gene: NA